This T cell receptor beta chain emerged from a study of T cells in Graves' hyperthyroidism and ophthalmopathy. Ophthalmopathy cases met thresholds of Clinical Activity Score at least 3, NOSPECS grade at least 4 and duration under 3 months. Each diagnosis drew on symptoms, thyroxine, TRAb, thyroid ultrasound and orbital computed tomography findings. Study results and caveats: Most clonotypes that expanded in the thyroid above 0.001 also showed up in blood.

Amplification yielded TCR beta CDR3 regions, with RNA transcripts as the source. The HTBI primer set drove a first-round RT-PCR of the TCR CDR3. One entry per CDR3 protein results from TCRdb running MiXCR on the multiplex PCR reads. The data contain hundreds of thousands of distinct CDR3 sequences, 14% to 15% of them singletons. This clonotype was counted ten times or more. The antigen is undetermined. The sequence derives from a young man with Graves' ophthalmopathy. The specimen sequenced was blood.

The CDR3 protein is CASSLSWGSGDEQFF. The DNA of the CDR3 is TGCGCCAGCAGCTTGAGCTGGGGGTCAGGGGATGAGCAGTTCTTC. The chain recombines TRBV5-1 with TRBJ2-1; D might be TRBD1 (6 bases). The CDR3 totals 15 residues. Germline V lookup: CDR1 SGHRS, CDR2 YFSETQ. The V end was cut by 1 base, the J end by 8 bases, with 16 bases between.